This T cell receptor (beta chain) emerged from a study of T-cell reconstitution after alpha-beta-depleted transplantation in children. TCRbeta library construction was performed incorporating unique molecular identifiers. TCRdb reprocessed the PCR reads with MiXCR, giving one entry per CDR3 protein. The sample contains a few hundred thousand distinct CDR3 sequences, approximately 30% of which appear only once. Trimming removed 2 bases from V and 5 bases from J; junction bases left unmatched: 8. The CDR3 runs 17 residues. CDR1 and CDR2 from the germline V gene are MGHRA and YSYEKL. This clonotype has a handful of counts. Antigen: not known. Study-wide points: The origin of alpha-beta T cells about two months after transplant was reportedly several hundred expanded graft clones.

The gene calls are TRBV4-1 and TRBJ2-5; 13 nucleotides line up with TRBD2. Sequenced material: PBMCs, taken before TCRalphabeta/CD19-depleted stem cell transplant. This receptor was taken from a boy younger than two with Wiskott-Aldrich syndrome, due to receive a stem cell transplant. The CDR3: CASSQRTSGSIWETQYF. The CDR3 nucleotides read TGCGCCAGCAGCCAAAGGACTAGCGGGAGTATATGGGAGACCCAGTACTTC.